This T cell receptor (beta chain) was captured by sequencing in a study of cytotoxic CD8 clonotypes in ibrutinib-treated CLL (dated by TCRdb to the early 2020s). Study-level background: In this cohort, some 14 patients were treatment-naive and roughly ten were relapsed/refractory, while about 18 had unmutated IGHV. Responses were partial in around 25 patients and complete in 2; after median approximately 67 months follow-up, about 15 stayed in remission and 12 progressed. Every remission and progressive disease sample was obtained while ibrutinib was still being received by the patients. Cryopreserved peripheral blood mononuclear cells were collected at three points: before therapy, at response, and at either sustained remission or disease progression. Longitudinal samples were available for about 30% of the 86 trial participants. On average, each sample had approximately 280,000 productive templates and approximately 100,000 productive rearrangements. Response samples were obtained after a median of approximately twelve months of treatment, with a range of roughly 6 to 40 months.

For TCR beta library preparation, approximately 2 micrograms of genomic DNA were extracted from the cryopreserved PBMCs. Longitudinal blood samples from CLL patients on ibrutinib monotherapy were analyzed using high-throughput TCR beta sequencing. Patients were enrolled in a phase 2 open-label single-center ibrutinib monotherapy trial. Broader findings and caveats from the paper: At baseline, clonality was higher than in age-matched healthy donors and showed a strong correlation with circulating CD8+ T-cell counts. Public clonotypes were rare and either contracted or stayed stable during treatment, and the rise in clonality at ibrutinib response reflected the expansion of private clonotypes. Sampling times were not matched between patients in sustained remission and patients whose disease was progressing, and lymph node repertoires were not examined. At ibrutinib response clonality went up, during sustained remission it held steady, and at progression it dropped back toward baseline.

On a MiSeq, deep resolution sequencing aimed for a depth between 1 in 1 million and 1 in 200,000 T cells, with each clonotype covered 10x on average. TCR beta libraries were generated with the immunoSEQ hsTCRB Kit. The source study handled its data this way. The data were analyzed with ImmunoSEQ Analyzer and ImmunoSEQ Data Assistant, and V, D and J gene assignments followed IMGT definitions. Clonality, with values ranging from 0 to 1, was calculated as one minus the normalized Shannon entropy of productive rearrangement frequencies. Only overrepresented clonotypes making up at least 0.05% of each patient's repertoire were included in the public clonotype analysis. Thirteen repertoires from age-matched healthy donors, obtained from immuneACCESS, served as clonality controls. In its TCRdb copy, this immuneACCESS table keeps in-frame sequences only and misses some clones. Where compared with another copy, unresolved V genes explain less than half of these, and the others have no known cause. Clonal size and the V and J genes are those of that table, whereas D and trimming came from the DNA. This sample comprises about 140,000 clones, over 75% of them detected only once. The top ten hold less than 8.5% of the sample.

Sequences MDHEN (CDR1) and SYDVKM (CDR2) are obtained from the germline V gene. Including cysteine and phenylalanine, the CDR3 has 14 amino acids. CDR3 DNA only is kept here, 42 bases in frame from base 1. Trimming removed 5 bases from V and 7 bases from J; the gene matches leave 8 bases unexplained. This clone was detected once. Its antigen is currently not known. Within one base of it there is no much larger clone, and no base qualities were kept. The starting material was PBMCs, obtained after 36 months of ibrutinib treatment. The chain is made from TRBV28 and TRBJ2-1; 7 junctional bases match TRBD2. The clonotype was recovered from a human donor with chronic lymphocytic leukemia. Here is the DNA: TGTGCCAGCAGTCCTATGACTAGCCGTAATGAGCAGTTCTTC. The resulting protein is CASSPMTSRNEQFF.